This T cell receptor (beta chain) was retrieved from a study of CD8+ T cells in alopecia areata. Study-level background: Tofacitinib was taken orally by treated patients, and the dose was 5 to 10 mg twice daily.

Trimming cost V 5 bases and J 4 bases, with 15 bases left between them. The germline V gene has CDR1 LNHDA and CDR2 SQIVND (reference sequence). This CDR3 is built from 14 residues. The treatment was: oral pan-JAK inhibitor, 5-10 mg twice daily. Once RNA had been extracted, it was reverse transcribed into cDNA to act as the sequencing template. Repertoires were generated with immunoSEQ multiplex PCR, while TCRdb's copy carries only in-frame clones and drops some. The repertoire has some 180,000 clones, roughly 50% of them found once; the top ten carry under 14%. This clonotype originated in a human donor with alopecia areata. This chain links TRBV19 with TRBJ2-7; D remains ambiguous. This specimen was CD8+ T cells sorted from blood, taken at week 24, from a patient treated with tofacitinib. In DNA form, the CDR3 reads TGTGCCAGTAGTCCCGAAATCCAGGAATACGAGCAGTACTTC. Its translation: CASSPEIQEYEQYF.